This passage covers 26 T cell receptor beta chains from one sample sequenced in a study of beta chain features in type 1 diabetes. The study's findings and limits: Shorter TCRB CDR3s, moderately but significantly so, marked every one of the four CD4+ subsets in Type 1 diabetes patients.

Sequenced material consisted of expressed TCRB transcripts (all of the isolated RNA was reverse transcribed). The data were produced by immunoSEQ multiplex PCR, yet TCRdb's version contains in-frame clones alone and is incomplete. Found here are hundreds of thousands of clones, over 11% of them singletons; the top ten hold approximately 0.042%. Antigen specificity for these receptors is unknown. What was sequenced was naive CD4+ T cells from blood. The receptor source for this set is a man between 18 and 35 years old with type 1 diabetes.

The chain carries TRBV28 and TRBJ1-4; 9 bases agree with TRBD1. The V gene end was trimmed by 8 bases and the J gene end by 7 bases; junction bases not matched to a gene: 8. Germline CDR1 MDHEN, CDR2 SYDVKM. The CDR3 extends over 14 amino acids. CDR3 DNA sequence: TGTGCCAGCTGGCCGGGACAGGGTACTGAAAAACTGTTTTTT. This translates into CASWPGQGTEKLFF. Together with reference TRBV28 and TRBJ1-4, the CDR3 gives the full variable domain: DVKVTQSSRYLVKRTGEKVFLECVQDMDHENMFWYRQDPGLGLRLIYFSYDVKMKEKGDIPEGYSVSREKKERFSLILESASTNQTSMYLCASWPGQGTEKLFFGSGTQLSVL.

This clone has just a few counts. The CDR3 loop reads CAWIGLEQYF. The CDR3 DNA sequence: TGTGCCTGGATTGGGTTAGAGCAGTACTTC. The V gene is TRBV30, the J gene TRBJ2-7, with D hard to call. Trimming shortened V by 4 bases and J by 7 bases, and 8 bases separated the two germline ends. Germline V lookup: CDR1 GTSNPN, CDR2 SVGIG (reference sequence). The CDR3 extends over 10 amino acids. Full variable domain (remainder filled in from reference TRBV30 and TRBJ2-7): SQTIHQWPATLVQPVGSPLSLECTVEGTSNPNLYWYRQAAGRGLQLLFYSVGIGQISSEVPQNLSASRPQDRQFILSSKKLLLSDSGFYLCAWIGLEQYFGPGTRLTVT.

This clone was observed a few times. The V gene is TRBV11-2, the J gene TRBJ2-5; 7 bases agree with TRBD1. The ends lost 4 bases at V and 5 bases at J; junction bases unmatched: 13. The CDR3 is made up of 16 amino acids. In germline, CDR1 is SGHAT, CDR2 FQNNGV. CDR3 bases: TGTGCCAGCAGCTCATGGACAGGTCCCAGGACGGAGACCCAGTACTTC. Residues: CASSSWTGPRTETQYF.

In this sample, this clone turned up a few times. The CDR3 sequence: CASSASGNHPYEQYF. CDR3 DNA sequence: TGTGCCAGCAGTGCATCCGGGAACCACCCCTACGAGCAGTACTTC. The chain employs TRBV25-1 and TRBJ2-7, with D maybe TRBD2 (5 bases). The V end lost 4 bases, the J end lost 2 bases, and 15 bases lay between the germline ends. The CDR3 contains 15 residues. CDR1 is MGHDK and CDR2 is SYGVNS in the germline V gene.

This clone occurred a few times. This sequence joins TRBV29-1 and TRBJ2-1; TRBD2 matches 7 bases. The CDR3 is 13 amino acids. Germline trimming cut 8 bases from V and 4 bases from J; bases unmatched to any gene: 8. CDR1 is SQVTM, CDR2 ANQGSEA, per germline. This CDR3 is CSTSGIPYNEQFF. CDR3 in DNA: TGCAGCACGAGCGGGATACCTTACAATGAGCAGTTCTTC.

This clone was detected a few times. The genes are TRBV7-2 and TRBJ2-6, with D hard to call. The germline V and J ends were trimmed by 1 base and 9 bases, with 16 bases remaining between them. CDR1 is SGHTA and CDR2 is FQGNSA in the germline V gene. The CDR3 totals 16 residues. CDR3 DNA sequence: TGTGCCAGCAGCTTAGGCCGGGCTCCTGGTGGCAACGTCCTGACTTTC. It specifies CASSLGRAPGGNVLTF.

This sequence joins TRBV5-1 and TRBJ2-3; 15 bases map to TRBD2. The V segment lost 0 bases and the J segment 6 bases; nucleotides outside the gene matches: 5. The V gene's germline CDR1 is SGHRS and CDR2 YFSETQ. The CDR3 consists of 17 residues. CDR3 in amino acids: CASSLGGLAGGPDTQYF. The CDR3 DNA sequence: TGCGCCAGCAGCTTGGGCGGACTAGCGGGAGGGCCGGATACGCAGTATTTT.

This chain joins TRBV30 and TRBJ2-4; TRBD1 is a possible D gene (5 bases). Trimming removed 8 bases from V and 0 bases from J, with 17 bases in between. Germline V gene lookup returns CDR1 GTSNPN and CDR2 SVGIG (reference sequence). The CDR3 spans 15 residues. The CDR3 nucleotides are TGTGCCGGGGTTGACAGTCCTTTAGCCAAAAACATTCAGTACTTC. Amino acid sequence: CAGVDSPLAKNIQYF.

The V and J genes are TRBV7-9 and TRBJ2-4, with 7 nucleotides matching TRBD1. The CDR3 totals 16 residues. Germline V gene lookup returns CDR1 SEHNR and CDR2 FQNEAQ (reference sequence). Losses at the gene ends were 1 base for V and 7 bases for J; bases not matched to a gene: 10. This CDR3 reads CASSLGRTGLPNIQYF. CDR3 in DNA: TGTGCCAGCAGCTTAGGGAGGACAGGATTACCTAACATTCAGTACTTC.

This clone was seen a handful of times. CDR3 in amino acids: CASSYAPSLAAYEQYF. The CDR3 DNA reads TGTGCCAGCAGTTACGCCCCCTCCCTAGCGGCCTACGAGCAGTACTTC. V and J are TRBV6-5 and TRBJ2-7, with 7 positions matching TRBD2. V shed 2 bases and J 2 bases; nucleotides not matched to a gene: 9. Germline CDR1 is MNHEY and CDR2 is SVGAGI. The CDR3 is 16 amino acids.

The chain uses TRBV11-1 and TRBJ2-7; 7 bases are a match to TRBD1. Germline V gene sequence: CDR1 SGHAT, CDR2 FQDESV (reference sequence). With 4 bases clipped from V and 2 bases from J, the junction kept 5 bases outside the gene matches. The CDR3 runs 14 residues. The CDR3 DNA reads as TGTGCCAGCAGCTGGCCGGGACAGACCTACGAGCAGTACTTC. It yields the protein CASSWPGQTYEQYF.

There are a few counts of this clone. J is TRBJ2-2 and V is TRBV6-4; TRBD2 matches 10 bases. V lost 8 bases to trimming and J lost 2 bases; unmatched junction nucleotides: 5. Germline V lookup: CDR1 MRHNA, CDR2 SNTAGT. CDR3 length equals 15 residues. The CDR3 here is CASGWTSGNTGELFF. DNA for the CDR3: TGTGCCAGCGGATGGACTAGCGGTAACACCGGGGAGCTGTTTTTT.

The genes are TRBV6-1 and TRBJ2-1; the D gene is possibly TRBD2 (6 bases). The germline V and J ends were trimmed by 5 bases and 7 bases, with 18 bases remaining between them. Germline CDR1 and CDR2: MNHNS and SASEGT. The CDR3 consists of 15 residues. CDR3 residues: CASSSRRVPGNEQFF. The DNA for the CDR3 is TGTGCCAGCAGTTCCCGGAGGGTCCCGGGGAATGAGCAGTTCTTC.

This chain links TRBV7-9 with TRBJ2-4; D is uncertain. The CDR3 has 13 residues. Between the trimmed V and J ends, which lost 1 base and 8 bases, there was a span of 9 bases. The germline gives CDR1 SEHNR, CDR2 FQNEAQ (reference sequence). The CDR3 loop reads CASSLGREDIQYF. The CDR3 DNA sequence: TGTGCCAGCAGCTTAGGTAGAGAGGACATTCAGTACTTC.

This clone showed up just a few times. The chain couples TRBV6-5 to TRBJ2-1; perhaps TRBD1 as D (6 bases). The CDR3 runs 16 residues. Trimming removed 2 bases at V and 4 bases at J, with 15 bases between. Germline-derived CDR1 and CDR2 are MNHEY and SVGAGI. CDR3 in amino acids: CASSYKPGQVYNEQFF. The DNA of the CDR3 is TGTGCCAGCAGTTACAAACCGGGACAAGTATACAATGAGCAGTTCTTC.

This clone was counted a few times. The genes are TRBV7-8 and TRBJ2-1, with no clear D. Trimming removed 4 bases from V and 3 bases from J, with 7 bases in between. The CDR3 sequence is 13 residues long. Germline-derived CDR1 and CDR2 are SGHVS and FQNEAQ. The CDR3 protein is CASSSLNYNEQFF. The CDR3 nucleotides are TGTGCCAGCAGCTCACTAAACTACAATGAGCAGTTCTTC.

In its sample, this clone was seen a few times. The chain joins TRBV7-2 to TRBJ2-3, with 7 bases matching TRBD1. Trimming at V came to 5 bases and at J to 0 bases, leaving 2 bases not matched to a gene. This CDR3 contains 14 residues. Germline lookup yields CDR1 SGHTA and CDR2 FQGNSA. CDR3 sequence (DNA): TGTGCCAGCAGCAACAGGGGAAGCACAGATACGCAGTATTTT. This codes for CASSNRGSTDTQYF.

The chain is built from TRBV30 and TRBJ1-2; D is uncertain. Germline CDR1 reads GTSNPN; CDR2 reads SVGIG (reference sequence). The CDR3 loop spans 14 amino acids. The germline V and J ends were trimmed by 0 bases and 7 bases, with 15 bases remaining between them. The CDR3 region is CAWSVSYHDFGYTF. For the CDR3, the DNA is TGTGCCTGGAGTGTGTCCTACCATGACTTTGGCTACACCTTC.

The chain links TRBV25-1 to TRBJ1-3; no clear D gene. Per the germline V gene, CDR1 is MGHDK and CDR2 is SYGVNS. V lost 5 bases and J lost 2, with 7 bases in between. The CDR3 is 13 amino acids. For the CDR3, the DNA is TGTGCCAGCAGTCCAGGCGCTGGAAACACCATATATTTT. Amino acid sequence: CASSPGAGNTIYF. Complete variable domain (other parts from reference TRBV25-1 and TRBJ1-3): EADIYQTPRYLVIGTGKKITLECSQTMGHDKMYWYQQDPGMELHLIHYSYGVNSTEKGDLSSESTVSRIRTEHFPLTLESARPSHTSQYLCASSPGAGNTIYFGEGSWLTVV.

This rearrangement joins TRBV25-1 to TRBJ2-7, with D possibly matching TRBD1 (6 bases). Between the trimmed V and J ends, which lost 6 bases and 5 bases, there was a span of 11 bases. Germline CDR1 and CDR2: MGHDK and SYGVNS. This CDR3 is 12 amino acids long. The CDR3 DNA reads as TGTGCCAGCAGCGACAGGACCCACGAGCAGTACTTC. Encoded protein: CASSDRTHEQYF.

DNA of the CDR3: TGTGCCACCCGTAACGGACAGGGCTACGAGCAGTACTTC. Translating it yields CATRNGQGYEQYF. The J gene is TRBJ2-7, the V gene TRBV10-3, with 8 bases matching TRBD1. The CDR3 loop spans 13 amino acids. CDR1 is ENHRY and CDR2 is SYGVKD in the germline V gene. V lost 10 bases and J lost 3; bases outside the gene matches: 8.

This chain connects TRBV11-3 to TRBJ2-1; TRBD2 agrees at 12 bases. Trimming at V came to 2 bases and at J to 9 bases, leaving 11 bases not matched to a gene. This CDR3 spans 17 amino acids. In germline, CDR1 is SGHNT, CDR2 YENEEA. CDR3 region: CASSLSVRLAGEPEQFF. CDR3 bases: TGTGCCAGCAGCTTATCAGTCCGACTAGCGGGAGAGCCTGAGCAGTTCTTC. Based on the CDR3 plus reference TRBV11-3 and TRBJ2-1, the full variable domain is EAGVVQSPRYKIIEKKQPVAFWCNPISGHNTLYWYLQNLGQGPELLIRYENEEAVDDSQLPKDRFSAERLKGVDSTLKIQPAELGDSAVYLCASSLSVRLAGEPEQFFGPGTRLTVL.

This chain joins TRBV9 and TRBJ1-1; D gene unclear. V lost 0 bases and J lost 6, with 12 bases in between. The CDR3 is 14 residues long. The germline V gene has CDR1 SGDLS and CDR2 YYNGEE. The CDR3 reads CASSVGLNVPEAFF. CDR3 DNA: TGTGCCAGCAGCGTAGGACTTAACGTCCCTGAAGCTTTCTTT.

This sequence joins TRBV6-5 and TRBJ1-3; unclear D gene. Germline values: CDR1 MNHEY, CDR2 SVGAGI. The CDR3 totals 16 residues. The V end was cut by 2 bases, the J end by 0 bases, with 11 bases between. The CDR3 bases are TGTGCCAGCAGTTACAACGCGGCCTCCTCTGGAAACACCATATATTTT. Its protein is CASSYNAASSGNTIYF.

V and J are TRBV7-2 and TRBJ2-5; a weak D match, TRBD2 (6 bases). CDR3 length equals 16 residues. V lost 2 bases to trimming and J lost 7 bases, with 20 bases between them. CDR1 and CDR2 (germline): SGHTA, FQGNSA. DNA for the CDR3: TGTGCCAGCAGCTTAACACTTCCTCGACTAGGCGGGACCCAGTACTTC. As protein: CASSLTLPRLGGTQYF.

The rearrangement links TRBV9 to TRBJ2-1; 12 bases line up with TRBD2. V was pared by 0 bases and J by 1 base, with 8 bases of the junction left unmatched. This CDR3 has 19 amino acids. The germline V gene encodes CDR1 SGDLS and CDR2 YYNGEE. In DNA, the CDR3 is TGTGCCAGCAGCGTAGGCACTAGCGGGGGGCCTATATCCTACAATGAGCAGTTCTTC. It specifies CASSVGTSGGPISYNEQFF. Looking up the rest from reference TRBV9 and TRBJ2-1 gives the full variable domain: DSGVTQTPKHLITATGQRVTLRCSPRSGDLSVYWYQQSLDQGLQFLIQYYNGEERAKGNILERFSAQQFPDLHSELNLSSLELGDSALYFCASSVGTSGGPISYNEQFFGPGTRLTVL.